One T cell receptor (beta chain) is described in this entry. These data originate in a study of tumor-infiltrating lymphocytes in glioblastoma multiforme. Multiple V-beta primers and a C-beta primer amplified TCRB from RNA. TCRdb re-called the multiplex PCR reads through MiXCR, storing one row per CDR3 protein. The data contain approximately 10,000 distinct CDR3 sequences, 66% of them singletons. The CDR3 length is 15 residues. V dropped 3 bases and J dropped 8 bases, with 17 bases sitting between them. Germline loops: CDR1 MGHRA, CDR2 YSYEKL. Input material: brain tumor tissue. This receptor was taken from a male donor with glioblastoma. The rearrangement uses TRBV4-1 and TRBJ2-1; TRBD2 might be the D (5 bases). CDR3 DNA sequence: TGCGCCAGCAGCCATGCAGCACTAGGTTCGGATGAGCAGTTCTTC. Translation: CASSHAALGSDEQFF.